This TCR beta chain was obtained from a study of neurological immune-mediated disorders (dated by TCRdb to 2018 to 2020). Background for the entire study: Among the 34 multiple sclerosis patients, around 31 had relapsing-remitting MS and 3 had secondary progressive MS. Using UMI-based sequencing, the study compared peripheral blood TCR-beta repertoires from patients with HTLV-I-associated myelopathy (HAM/TSP), patients with multiple sclerosis, and healthy controls. The 90 to 120 TCR-beta libraries covered PBMC samples along with longitudinal samples, technical triplicates, and paired sorted CD4+ and CD8+ T-cell subsets. The cohort included about 66 subjects: some 14 with HAM/TSP, roughly 34 with multiple sclerosis, and around 20 healthy controls.

Libraries from unsorted PBMCs were made from 2 million PBMCs kept in RNAlater at -80 degrees C until RNA extraction. Multiple sclerosis patients were enrolled in a US clinical protocol evaluating disease progression by magnetic resonance imaging. Peripheral blood was subjected to Ficoll-Hypaque density gradient centrifugation to isolate PBMCs, which were then cryopreserved in liquid nitrogen. Here is what the overall study found, with its caveats: In a phylogenetic analysis, the repertoires of 18 out of 34 MS patients fell into a single cluster of related CDR3 sequences, pointing to a possible signature at the repertoire level. No clinical or MRI features were associated with the MS cluster, and the authors said that larger cohorts are needed. TCR clonal expansion was highest in HAM/TSP patients and lowest in MS patients, with MS patients falling below even healthy controls. No identical CDR3 amino acid sequences were shared among expanded clones across subjects, suggesting private TCR-beta repertoires in all groups.

To synthesize cDNA, template-switch 5'RACE was performed with a primer carrying a 10-nucleotide random unique molecular identifier so that each TCR transcript was tagged. Every sequencing run covered 15-18 subjects and yielded more than 180 million TCR-beta sequences. Total RNA was extracted with the RNeasy kit. Using the KAPA Real-time Library Amplification kit, TCR-beta VDJ regions were amplified with primers for the TCR constant region and the 5'RACE anchor. A first PCR added sample indexes and Illumina adaptors, after which a second PCR increased the library yield. After Ampure bead purification, the roughly 650 bp TCR product was size-selected on a 2% E-gel SizeSelection system. Library quality was checked on a Bioanalyzer, concentration was measured with Qubit, and libraries were quantified with the Kapa Library Quantification kit before pooling. Paired-end 2 x 150 bp sequencing of the libraries was performed on an Illumina HiSeq 2500. To increase sequence diversity, roughly 25-31% phiX was spiked into each library pool. The authors' analysis ran thus. The quality-filtered reads were processed with the UMI-based MiGEC pipeline, whose error correction step removed more than 85% of the raw TCR sequences. IMGT germline references were used for aligning VDJ genes, and each clonotype was defined as a unique CDR3 amino acid sequence together with its V-J genes. VDJtools evaluated clonal expansion, Shannon diversity and CDR3 relatedness (CalcPairwiseDistances, ClusterSamples); CLCbio workbench built phylogenetic trees. A clone was classed as expanded if it had 8 or more unique UMIs, a cutoff based on coefficient-of-variation modelling across technical triplicates. Starting from the raw public reads, TCRdb applied fastp trimming at Q25, assembled clones with MiXCR and retained in-frame beta chains. For every CDR3 protein sequence, its rows merge into one entry that carries the most common genes and DNA. These V and J calls derive from TCRdb rather than the authors' analysis. The sample records about 55,000 distinct CDR3 sequences, approximately 3.8% of which are singletons. Roughly 1.5% of the sample belongs to the ten largest clones.

Many counts were recorded for this clonotype. The clone's antigen remains unknown. Nothing much larger sits one base from this clone, and base qualities are not available. Ends trimmed: V by 6 bases, J by 6 bases; bases unmatched to a gene: 11. There are 15 amino acids in the CDR3, from cysteine to phenylalanine inclusive. CDR3 DNA is the only sequence kept; it has 45 bases, read in frame from the first base. The germline V gene yields ENHRY for CDR1 and SYGVKD for CDR2. This receptor was identified in a man aged 30 to 39 with multiple sclerosis. The chain couples TRBV10-3 to TRBJ2-1, and TRBD1 aligns with 7 junction nucleotides. Sequencing was done on a sample of PBMCs. This receptor carries the CDR3 CAISQTGTDLNEQFF. The DNA sequence is given as TGTGCCATCAGCCAAACCGGGACAGACCTCAATGAGCAGTTCTTC.